This paragraph reports one T cell receptor beta chain. Profiled with immunoSEQ multiplex PCR; TCRdb holds only in-frame clones, not every one. The sample totals approximately 190,000 clones. The source of the sample is a study of control samples from healthy donors and cancer patients. The sample comprised blood. The sequence came from a woman aged 30 to 39 in good health.

In DNA, the CDR3 is TGTGCCAGCAGTTTCCGACAGGAGACTAACTATGGCTACACCTTC. Translated: CASSFRQETNYGYTF. The chain combines TRBV28 with TRBJ1-2; a weak D match, TRBD1 (6 bases). Trimming stripped 3 bases from V and 0 bases from J, with 11 bases between. Looked up from germline, CDR1 is MDHEN and CDR2 is SYDVKM. The CDR3 is made up of 15 amino acids.